This T cell receptor (beta chain) is from a study of siplizumab effects on memory and regulatory T cells. General observations from the study: Treg origin accounted for an average of about 74% of mappable alloreactive CD4+ clones with siplizumab and roughly 26% in controls. The authors could not assign a naive or memory phenotype to roughly 80-97% of proliferating CD4+ or CD8+ clones.

The germline V and J ends were trimmed by 0 bases and 12 bases, with 17 bases remaining between them. This CDR3 has 14 amino acids. Looked up from germline, CDR1 is SGDLS and CDR2 is YYNGEE. A single count supports this clone. Its antigen is undetermined. The repertoire was sequenced with immunoSEQ multiplex PCR; TCRdb's copy has only in-frame clones and lacks some. This repertoire shows some 110,000 clones, about 95% found once; its top ten account for roughly 1.5%. Sequencing was done on a sample of non-Treg CD4+ T cells sorted from blood. The chain couples TRBV9 to TRBJ2-3, with TRBD2 as a possible D gene (6 bases). The sequence was obtained from a human donor in good health. The CDR3 region has the DNA TGTGCCAGCAGCGTAGCTATCAGAGAGGGACTTCAGTATTTT. It codes for CASSVAIREGLQYF.